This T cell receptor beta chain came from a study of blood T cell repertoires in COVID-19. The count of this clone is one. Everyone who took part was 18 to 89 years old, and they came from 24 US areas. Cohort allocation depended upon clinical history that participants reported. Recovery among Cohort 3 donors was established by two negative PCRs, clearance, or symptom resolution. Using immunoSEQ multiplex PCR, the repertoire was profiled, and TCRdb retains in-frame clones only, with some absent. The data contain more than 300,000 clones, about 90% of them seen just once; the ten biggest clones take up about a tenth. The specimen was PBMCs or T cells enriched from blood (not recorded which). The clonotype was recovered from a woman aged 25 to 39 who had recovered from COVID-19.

As DNA, the CDR3 is TGCGCCAGCAGCTCACTTGGGACAGGCGCCACTGAAGCTTTCTTT. This codes for CASSSLGTGATEAFF. V is TRBV5-1 and J is TRBJ1-1; 8 bases agree with TRBD1. Unmatched junction bases numbered 8, after V lost 3 bases and J lost 4 bases. Per the germline V gene, CDR1 is SGHRS and CDR2 is YFSETQ. This CDR3 has 15 amino acids.